Given below is one T cell receptor (beta chain) in context. The antigen is undetermined. Between the trimmed V and J ends, which lost 1 base and 7 bases, there was a span of 16 bases. The germline V gene encodes CDR1 MNHNY and CDR2 SVGAGI (reference sequence). This CDR3 has 15 amino acids. The sample originates from a study of blood T cells in healthy people across ages. Study-level results: No one knew whether donors had CMV, which possibly confounded expanded clonotype changes.

A J-beta primer mix and a sample-barcoded 5' primer were used in a second PCR of about 7 to 12 cycles. TCRdb redid the calling of the 5' RACE reads with MiXCR, one entry per CDR3 protein. The sample contains approximately 490,000 distinct CDR3 sequences, 24% of which appear only once. These data were likewise used in another study, on T cells of mothers and their children. That study adds: The extracted RNA was employed in its entirety for cDNA synthesis, at roughly 1.4 ug per 15 ul.

Sequences were obtained from blood. The TCR was taken from a boy between 10 and 17 years old in good health. The chain recombines TRBV6-6 with TRBJ1-2, with D tentatively TRBD1 (6 bases). The CDR3: CASSYLRGSDAGYTF. In DNA, the CDR3 is TGTGCCAGCAGTTACTTAAGGGGGAGTGATGCTGGCTACACCTTC.